This T cell receptor beta chain was observed in a study of long-term antiretroviral therapy in people with HIV. It was version v3.0 of the immunoSEQ assay that was run at survey level. The table came from immunoSEQ multiplex PCR; TCRdb's copy has only in-frame clones and leaves some out. The sample lists approximately 25,000 clones, 70% to 90% occurring once. Broader study findings: It was not possible to obtain data on ART adherence, viral resistance or therapy changes.

About this clone: As yet, its antigen is unknown.

No donor had fewer than one pre-ART PBMC sample or fewer than two post-ART PBMC samples. Every participant with HIV received treatment in the United States. Before they underwent DNA extraction, samples held roughly 0.95-11 million cryopreserved PBMC. The CDR3 covers 16 residues. V lost 4 bases, J lost 4 bases, and 19 bases lay in between. CDR1 MDHEN and CDR2 SYDVKM come from the germline V gene. The chain uses TRBV28 and TRBJ1-1, with D unresolved. The TCR was taken from a man between 50 and 59 years old with HIV. Specimen: unsorted PBMCs, collected 1.2 years after starting antiretroviral therapy. In nucleotides, the CDR3 is TGTGCCAGCAGTTATCGGGGTTTAGGGCTGGGCACTGAAGCTTTCTTT. Its translation is CASSYRGLGLGTEAFF.